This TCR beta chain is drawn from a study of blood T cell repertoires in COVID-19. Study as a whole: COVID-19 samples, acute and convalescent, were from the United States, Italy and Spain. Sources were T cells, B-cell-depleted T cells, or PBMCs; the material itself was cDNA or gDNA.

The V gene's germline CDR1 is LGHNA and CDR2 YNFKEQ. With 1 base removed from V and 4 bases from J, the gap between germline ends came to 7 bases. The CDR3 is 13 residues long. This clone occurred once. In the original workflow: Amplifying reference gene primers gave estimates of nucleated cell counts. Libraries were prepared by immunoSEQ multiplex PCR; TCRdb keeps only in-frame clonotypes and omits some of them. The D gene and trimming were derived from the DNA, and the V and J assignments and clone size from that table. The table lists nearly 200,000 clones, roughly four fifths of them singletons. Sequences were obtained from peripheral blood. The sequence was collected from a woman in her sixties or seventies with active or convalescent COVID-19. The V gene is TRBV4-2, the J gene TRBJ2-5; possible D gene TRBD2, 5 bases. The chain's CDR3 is CASSQGGSETQYF. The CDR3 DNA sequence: TGTGCCAGCAGCCAAGGAGGGTCAGAGACCCAGTACTTC.